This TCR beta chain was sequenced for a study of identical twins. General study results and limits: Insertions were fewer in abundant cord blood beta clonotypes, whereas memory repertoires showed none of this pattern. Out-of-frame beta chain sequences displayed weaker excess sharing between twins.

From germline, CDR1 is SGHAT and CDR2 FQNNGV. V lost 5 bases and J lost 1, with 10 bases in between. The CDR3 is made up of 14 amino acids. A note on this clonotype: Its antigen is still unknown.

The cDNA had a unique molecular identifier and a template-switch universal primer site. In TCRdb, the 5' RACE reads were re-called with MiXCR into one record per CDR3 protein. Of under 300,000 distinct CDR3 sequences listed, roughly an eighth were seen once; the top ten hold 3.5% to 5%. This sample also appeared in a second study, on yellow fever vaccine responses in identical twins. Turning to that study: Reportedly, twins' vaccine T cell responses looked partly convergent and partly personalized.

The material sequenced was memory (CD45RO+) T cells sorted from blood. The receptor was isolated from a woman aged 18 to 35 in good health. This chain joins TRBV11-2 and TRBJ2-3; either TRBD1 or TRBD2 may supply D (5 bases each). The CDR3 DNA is TGTGCCAGCAGCGCCCGGGACGGCACAGATACGCAGTATTTT. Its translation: CASSARDGTDTQYF.